Following are 26 T cell receptor beta chains from one sample sequenced in a study of shared T cell receptors in the human thymus. Some clones are missing from TCRdb's copy, which holds only in-frame ones; the method was immunoSEQ multiplex PCR. The sample records 600,000 to 900,000 clones, 75% to 90% being singletons. These data were also reused for a study on human thymus T cells.

Material for sequencing was thymocytes. The receptor source for this set is a girl under three years old with a congenital heart defect.

The chain combines TRBV29-1 with TRBJ2-1; 12 nucleotides match TRBD2. The trim removed 7 bases at V and 3 bases at J, leaving 16 bases unmatched. Per germline, CDR1 SQVTM and CDR2 ANQGSEA. CDR3 length: 18 amino acids. CDR3 region: CSGNRGPELAGGYNEQFF. CDR3 coding DNA: TGCAGCGGAAACCGCGGGCCCGAACTAGCGGGGGGCTACAATGAGCAGTTCTTC.

This clone is a singleton in its sample. This chain uses TRBV7-9 with TRBJ2-1, with D possibly being TRBD2 (6 bases). The CDR3 is made up of 15 amino acids. The V end lost 1 base, the J end lost 8 bases, and 15 bases lay between the germline ends. In germline, CDR1 is SEHNR, CDR2 FQNEAQ (reference sequence). The CDR3 DNA reads as TGTGCCAGCAGCTTAGAACGGGACTTCCTCTATGAGCAGTTCTTC. This sequence encodes CASSLERDFLYEQFF.

The rearrangement links TRBV6-5 to TRBJ2-7, with 7 bases fitting TRBD1. The CDR3 is 15 amino acids. In germline, CDR1 is MNHEY, CDR2 SVGAGI. V shed 5 bases and J 2 bases; nucleotides not matched to a gene: 9. The CDR3 region is CASSNRDRATYEQYF. In DNA, the CDR3 is TGTGCCAGCAGTAACCGAGACAGGGCCACCTACGAGCAGTACTTC.

Details on this clone: Other DNA sequences of this sample code for an identical CDR3. The chain employs TRBV4-1 and TRBJ1-1; no definite D call. Germline assignment: CDR1 MGHRA and CDR2 YSYEKL. Trimming cost V 2 bases and J 1 base, with 11 bases left between them. This CDR3 has 15 residues. CDR3 DNA: TGCGCCAGCAGCCAAATAAGCAGACAGAACACTGAAGCTTTCTTT. Protein: CASSQISRQNTEAFF.

The gene calls are TRBV28 and TRBJ1-5; maybe TRBD1 (5 bases). V shed 1 base and J shed 6 bases, with 10 bases lying between them. The CDR3 is 14 amino acids. In germline, CDR1 is MDHEN, CDR2 SYDVKM. Here the CDR3 reads CASSLYPRAQPQHF. The CDR3 nucleotides are TGTGCCAGCAGTTTATATCCCAGGGCTCAGCCCCAGCATTTT.

This clone appeared a single time. The rearrangement links TRBV10-1 to TRBJ1-1; a weak D match, TRBD1 (6 bases). This CDR3 spans 18 amino acids. CDR1 WNHNN and CDR2 SYGVQD come from the germline V gene (reference sequence). V was pared by 7 bases and J by 0 bases, with 24 bases between. CDR3 DNA sequence: TGCGCCAGCAACAATAACAAGGGGGAGCCCCTAATGAACACTGAAGCTTTCTTT. Its protein is CASNNNKGEPLMNTEAFF.

The gene calls are TRBV2 and TRBJ1-1; D perhaps matches TRBD1 (6 bases). The CDR3 has 16 amino acids. Germline-derived CDR1 and CDR2 are SNHLY and FYNNEI. The V end lost 1 base, the J end lost 1 base, and 13 bases lay between the germline ends. The CDR3 DNA reads as TGTGCCAGCAGTGAAGGGGCAGGGGATGAGAACACTGAAGCTTTCTTT. Translated, it gives CASSEGAGDENTEAFF. The full variable domain, its missing parts supplied by reference TRBV2 and TRBJ1-1, is EPEVTQTPSHQVTQMGQEVILRCVPISNHLYFYWYRQILGQKVEFLVSFYNNEISEKSEIFDDQFSVERPDGSNFTLKIRSTKLEDSAMYFCASSEGAGDENTEAFFGQGTRLTVV.

This sequence joins TRBV6-1 and TRBJ1-6; TRBD1 matches at 10 bases. V shed 1 base and J 8 bases; nucleotides not matched to a gene: 5. CDR1 is MNHNS and CDR2 is SASEGT in the germline V gene. This CDR3 spans 16 amino acids. This CDR3 reads CASSEVIGTGDSPLHF. The DNA for the CDR3 is TGTGCCAGCAGTGAAGTAATTGGGACAGGGGATTCACCCCTCCACTTT.

This clone was observed once. The J gene is TRBJ2-2, the V gene TRBV13; D is perhaps TRBD1 (6 bases). This CDR3 comprises 13 residues. With 6 bases removed from V and 11 bases from J, the gap between germline ends came to 16 bases. Germline V lookup: CDR1 PRHDT, CDR2 FYEKMQ (reference sequence). The CDR3 bases are TGTGCCAGCAGTTTGACAGGTTGCGGCGAGCTGTTTTTT. It translates to CASSLTGCGELFF.

The chain recombines TRBV28 with TRBJ2-7; tentative D call: TRBD1 (6 bases). This CDR3 is built from 19 residues. Germline V lookup: CDR1 MDHEN, CDR2 SYDVKM. Trimming removed 8 bases at V and 2 bases at J, with 31 bases between. CDR3 sequence reads: CASRGGGRTASLTAYEQYF. In nucleotides, the CDR3 is TGTGCCAGCCGCGGAGGTGGCCGGACAGCCAGTTTAACCGCCTACGAGCAGTACTTC.

The chain uses TRBV18 and TRBJ2-2; TRBD1 aligns across 7 bases. The CDR3 is 19 residues long. V lost 3 bases, J lost 3 bases, and 16 bases stayed unmatched. Germline CDR1 KGHSH, CDR2 LQKENI. The CDR3 DNA sequence: TGTGCCAGCTCACCCCTTACCAGACAGGGCTTCGTGTACACCGGGGAGCTGTTTTTT. As protein: CASSPLTRQGFVYTGELFF.

V is TRBV11-2 and J is TRBJ2-5; weak D call: TRBD2 (5 bases). CDR3 size: 13 residues. The V and J ends lost 7 bases and 5 bases respectively, with 14 bases between them. In germline, CDR1 is SGHAT, CDR2 FQNNGV. The CDR3 reads CASNRRGGETQYF. The CDR3 coding sequence is TGTGCCAGCAATAGACGGGGTGGGGAGACCCAGTACTTC.

V gene TRBV29-1 combines with J gene TRBJ1-1; 10 nucleotides match TRBD1. The V and J ends lost 6 bases and 5 bases, in that order; junction bases with no gene match: 15. This CDR3 is built from 16 residues. Germline CDR1 reads SQVTM; CDR2 reads ANQGSEA. CDR3 sequence reads: CSVPSCPGTGETEAFF. DNA for the CDR3: TGCAGCGTGCCCTCTTGTCCCGGGACAGGGGAAACTGAAGCTTTCTTT. Looking up the rest from reference TRBV29-1 and TRBJ1-1 gives the full variable domain: SAVISQKPSRDICQRGTSLTIQCQVDSQVTMMFWYRQQPGQSLTLIATANQGSEATYESGFVIDKFPISRPNLTFSTLTVSNMSPEDSSIYLCSVPSCPGTGETEAFFGQGTRLTVV.

V usage is TRBV10-3 and J usage is TRBJ1-5, with TRBD1 as a possible D gene (5 bases). Trimming stripped 6 bases from V and 7 bases from J, with 16 bases between. Germline V lookup: CDR1 ENHRY, CDR2 SYGVKD. The CDR3 is 14 amino acids. The CDR3 DNA reads TGTGCCATCAGCGCCGGACATCAGGAGCAGCCCCAGCATTTT. Translation: CAISAGHQEQPQHF.

The J gene is TRBJ2-7, the V gene TRBV5-6; 8 bases line up with TRBD1. The CDR3 totals 16 residues. The junction had 11 bases not matched to a gene; V was cut back by 4 bases and J by 2 bases. CDR1 and CDR2 from the germline V gene are SGHDT and YYEEEE. The CDR3 reads CASSIKPGQVPYEQYF. In nucleotides, the CDR3 is TGTGCCAGCAGCATAAAACCGGGACAGGTCCCCTACGAGCAGTACTTC.

The chain is built from TRBV6-1 and TRBJ2-7, with a weak D call TRBD1 (5 bases). Per the germline V gene, CDR1 is MNHNS and CDR2 is SASEGT. Trimming removed 5 bases from V and 2 bases from J, with 13 bases in between. This CDR3 has 14 residues. CDR3 DNA sequence: TGTGCCAGCAGTCCCCTGACAGAAACCTACGAGCAGTACTTC. Translation: CASSPLTETYEQYF.

The chain has TRBV15 and TRBJ2-3; TRBD1 matches at 7 bases. The V and J ends lost 0 bases and 5 bases, in that order; junction bases with no gene match: 11. The V gene's germline CDR1 is LNHNV and CDR2 YYDKDF (reference sequence). The CDR3 is 17 amino acids. CDR3 residues: CATSRDRVEGAVDTQYF. The CDR3 DNA reads TGTGCCACCAGCAGAGACCGTGTTGAGGGGGCGGTAGATACGCAGTATTTT.

CDR3 amino acids: CASPRTWGGDNSPLHF. Here the CDR3 DNA reads TGTGCCAGCCCCCGCACGTGGGGGGGTGATAATTCACCCCTCCACTTT. V usage is TRBV6-8 and J usage is TRBJ1-6; D might be TRBD1 (5 bases). CDR1 is MNHGY and CDR2 is SAAAGT in the germline V gene. V was shortened by 8 bases and J by 5 bases, with 19 bases between the two germline ends. This CDR3 spans 16 amino acids.

The chain has TRBV5-5 and TRBJ2-5; tentatively, D is TRBD2 (6 bases). The CDR3 has 13 amino acids. Germline V gene lookup returns CDR1 SGHKS and CDR2 YYEKEE (reference sequence). Trimming took off 2 bases at V and 3 bases at J, with 8 bases between the two ends. CDR3 sequence reads: CASSLPGEETQYF. In DNA, the CDR3 is TGTGCCAGCAGCTTACCGGGGGAAGAGACCCAGTACTTC.

The sample holds a few counts of this clone. V is TRBV6-5 and J is TRBJ1-2; TRBD1 matches 9 bases. The CDR3 loop spans 14 amino acids. Germline CDR1 is MNHEY and CDR2 is SVGAGI. J was trimmed by 8 bases and V by 7 bases; bases with no gene match: 11. This CDR3 is CASMKGQGAGGYTF. The DNA of the CDR3 is TGTGCCAGCATGAAGGGACAGGGAGCAGGAGGCTACACCTTC.

The CDR3 bases are TGTGCCAGCAGCCAGACTGGCTTTGAGCAGTATTTT. This codes for CASSQTGFEQYF. This rearrangement joins TRBV6-6 to TRBJ2-3; no reliable D call. The CDR3 totals 12 residues. Deletions cut 6 bases from V and 11 bases from J, with 15 bases between. Germline lookup yields CDR1 MNHNY and CDR2 SVGAGI (reference sequence).

V usage is TRBV4-1 and J usage is TRBJ1-2; D gene ambiguous. The CDR3 loop spans 14 amino acids. Germline V gene sequence: CDR1 MGHRA, CDR2 YSYEKL. Trimming left V 0 bases short and J 8 bases short, with 13 bases between. The CDR3 DNA is TGCGCCAGCAGCCAAGATCGGGGTAGAGGAGGCTACACCTTC. As protein: CASSQDRGRGGYTF.

The rearrangement uses TRBV10-1 and TRBJ2-7, with 7 bases aligning to TRBD1. Germline CDR1 and CDR2: WNHNN and SYGVQD (reference sequence). Losses at the gene ends were 3 bases for V and 3 bases for J; bases not matched to a gene: 8. The CDR3 length is 15 residues. The CDR3 loop is CASSEKQGPNYEQYF. The DNA for the CDR3 is TGCGCCAGCAGTGAAAAACAGGGGCCTAACTACGAGCAGTACTTC.

The table lists this clone with a few counts. The chain combines TRBV19 with TRBJ2-2, with 8 bases matching TRBD1. Germline V gives CDR1 LNHDA, CDR2 SQIVND (reference sequence). The CDR3 has 17 residues. Losses at the gene ends were 9 bases for V and 1 base for J; bases not matched to a gene: 13. The CDR3 DNA reads as TGTGCCAGGACCACCATTCGAGGACAGGGGAACACCGGGGAGCTGTTTTTT. Protein product: CARTTIRGQGNTGELFF.

A word on this clone: This specimen includes other DNA sequences encoding the same CDR3. J is TRBJ1-2 and V is TRBV20-1, with a possible D match to TRBD1 (5 bases). CDR1 DFQATT and CDR2 SNEGSKA come from the germline V gene (reference sequence). V lost 5 bases to trimming and J lost 4 bases, with 8 bases between them. There are 11 residues in the CDR3. This CDR3 reads CSARRGYGYTF. The CDR3 coding sequence is TGCAGTGCTCGAAGGGGCTATGGCTACACCTTC.

The chain is built from TRBV19 and TRBJ2-7; 7 nucleotides match TRBD1. This CDR3 has 13 amino acids. Germline trimming cut 7 bases from V and 0 bases from J; bases unmatched to any gene: 3. The germline V gene encodes CDR1 LNHDA and CDR2 SQIVND (reference sequence). For the CDR3, the DNA is TGTGCCAGTAATCCAGGGGGCTCCTACGAGCAGTACTTC. Protein sequence: CASNPGGSYEQYF.